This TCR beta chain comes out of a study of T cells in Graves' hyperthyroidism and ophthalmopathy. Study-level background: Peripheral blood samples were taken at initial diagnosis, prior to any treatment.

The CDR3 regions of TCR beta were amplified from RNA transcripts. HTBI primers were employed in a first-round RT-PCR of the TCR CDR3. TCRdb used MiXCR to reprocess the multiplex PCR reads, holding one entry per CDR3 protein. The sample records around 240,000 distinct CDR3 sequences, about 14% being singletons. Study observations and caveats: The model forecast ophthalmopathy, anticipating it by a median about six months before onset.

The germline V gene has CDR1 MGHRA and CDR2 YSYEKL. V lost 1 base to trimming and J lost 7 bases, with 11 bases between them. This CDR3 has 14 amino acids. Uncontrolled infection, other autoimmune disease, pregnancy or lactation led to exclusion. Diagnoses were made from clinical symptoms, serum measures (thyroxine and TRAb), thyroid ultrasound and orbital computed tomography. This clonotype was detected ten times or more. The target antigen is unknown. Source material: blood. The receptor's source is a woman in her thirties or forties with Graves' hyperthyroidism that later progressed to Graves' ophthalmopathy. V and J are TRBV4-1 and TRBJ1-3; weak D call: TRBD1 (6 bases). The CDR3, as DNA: TGCGCCAGCAGCCAAGTGGGCCAGGGGAACACCATATATTTT. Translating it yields CASSQVGQGNTIYF.